This T cell receptor beta chain was obtained from a study of blood T cell repertoires in COVID-19. Study in general: The United States, Italy and Spain provided the acute and convalescent COVID-19 samples. The cDNA or gDNA used as material had been derived from T cells, B-cell-depleted T cells, or PBMCs.

The CDR3 has 15 amino acids. V lost 2 bases, J lost 10 bases, and 15 bases lay in between. The germline V gene has CDR1 MNHEY and CDR2 SVGAGI. In the original workflow: For nucleated cells, counts were estimated from reference gene primer amplification. Some clones are missing from TCRdb's copy, which holds only in-frame ones; the method was immunoSEQ multiplex PCR. V, J and clone size reflect that table, while D and trimming were determined from the DNA. This repertoire shows about 190,000 clones, around 85% found once; its top ten account for 6.9%. Seattle's enrolled individuals joined amid active infection and were then monitored longitudinally.

The clonotype originates from an elderly man with COVID-19, enrolled during active disease. The genes are TRBV6-5 and TRBJ1-6, with TRBD1 as a possible D gene (5 bases). Sequences were obtained from peripheral blood. The CDR3 nucleotides are TGTGCCAGCAGTTACCTCCAGGGTCTTAGGTCACCCCTCCACTTT. Residues: CASSYLQGLRSPLHF.